This T cell receptor beta chain was profiled in a study of a mutant IDH1 vaccine in newly diagnosed glioma. Points from the study as a whole: Pseudoprogression apparently lacked any relation to changes in top peripheral T cell clonotypes.

The method was immunoSEQ multiplex PCR; TCRdb's version includes in-frame clones alone and lacks a portion of them. The table includes some 48,000 clones, just under 80% detected once. Concerning this clone: Its antigen is as yet unknown.

The time point is: week 5, during vaccination. Each dose of the vaccine consisted of 300 ug of mutant IDH1 20-mer peptide, with topical imiquimod. The V end was cut by 4 bases, the J end by 7 bases, with 19 bases between. The CDR3 loop spans 15 amino acids. CDR1 and CDR2 (germline): SGHDN, FVKESK. Source: PBMCs, taken from a glioma patient whose treatment included an IDH1 peptide vaccine. This sequence was found in a woman aged 40 to 55 with glioma. The chain combines TRBV14 with TRBJ1-2; D uncertain. The CDR3 DNA sequence: TGTGCCAGCAGCCCCCTGGGCAGCACTCTAATTGGCTACACCTTC. Protein sequence: CASSPLGSTLIGYTF.